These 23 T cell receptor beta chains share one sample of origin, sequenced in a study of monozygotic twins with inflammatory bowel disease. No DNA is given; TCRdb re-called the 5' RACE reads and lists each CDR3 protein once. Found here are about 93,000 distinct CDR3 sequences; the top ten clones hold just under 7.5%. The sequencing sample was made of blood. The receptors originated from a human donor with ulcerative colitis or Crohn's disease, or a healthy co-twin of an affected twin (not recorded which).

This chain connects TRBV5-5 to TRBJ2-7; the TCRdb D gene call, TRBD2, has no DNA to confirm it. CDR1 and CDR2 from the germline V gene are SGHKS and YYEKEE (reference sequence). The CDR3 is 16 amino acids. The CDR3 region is CASSPGGRTGGYEQYF. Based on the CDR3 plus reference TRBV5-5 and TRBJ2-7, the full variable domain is DAGVTQSPTHLIKTRGQQVTLRCSPISGHKSVSWYQQVLGQGPQFIFQYYEKEERGRGNFPDRFSARQFPNYSSELNVNALLLGDSALYLCASSPGGRTGGYEQYFGPGTRLTVT.

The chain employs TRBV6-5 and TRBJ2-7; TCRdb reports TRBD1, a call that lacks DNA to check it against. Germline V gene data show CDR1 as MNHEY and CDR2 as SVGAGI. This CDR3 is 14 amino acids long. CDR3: CASSYSGTQREQYF.

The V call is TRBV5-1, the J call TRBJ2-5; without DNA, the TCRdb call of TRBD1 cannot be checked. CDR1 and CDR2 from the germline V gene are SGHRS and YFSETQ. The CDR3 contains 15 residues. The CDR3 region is CASSLGTAPQETQYF.

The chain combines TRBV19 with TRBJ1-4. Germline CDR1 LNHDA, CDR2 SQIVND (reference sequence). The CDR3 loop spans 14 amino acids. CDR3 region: CASSNLATNEKLFF.

This chain's CDR3 is CAISEGASGVTDTQYF. The rearrangement links TRBV10-3 to TRBJ2-3; lacking DNA, the TRBD2 call made by TCRdb goes unchecked. This CDR3 spans 16 amino acids. CDR1 ENHRY and CDR2 SYGVKD come from the germline V gene.

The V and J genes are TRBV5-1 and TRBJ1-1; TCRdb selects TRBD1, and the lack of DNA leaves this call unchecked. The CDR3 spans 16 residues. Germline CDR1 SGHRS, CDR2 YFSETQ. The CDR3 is CASSLLTGGGGTEAFF.

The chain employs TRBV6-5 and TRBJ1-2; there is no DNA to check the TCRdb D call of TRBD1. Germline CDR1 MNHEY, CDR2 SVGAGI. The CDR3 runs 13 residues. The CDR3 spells CASSFRGNYGYTF.

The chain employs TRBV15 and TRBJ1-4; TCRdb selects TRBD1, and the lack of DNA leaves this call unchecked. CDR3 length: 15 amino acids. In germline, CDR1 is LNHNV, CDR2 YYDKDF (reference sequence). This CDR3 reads CATAGDRAEAEKLFF.

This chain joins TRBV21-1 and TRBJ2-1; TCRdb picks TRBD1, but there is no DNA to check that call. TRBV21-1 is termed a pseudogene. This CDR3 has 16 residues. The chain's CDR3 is CASSIQRGDARCEQFF.

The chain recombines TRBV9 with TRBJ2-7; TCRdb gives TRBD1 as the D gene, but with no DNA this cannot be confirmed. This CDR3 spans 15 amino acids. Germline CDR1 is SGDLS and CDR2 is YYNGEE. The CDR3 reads CASSASGTGAHEQYF.

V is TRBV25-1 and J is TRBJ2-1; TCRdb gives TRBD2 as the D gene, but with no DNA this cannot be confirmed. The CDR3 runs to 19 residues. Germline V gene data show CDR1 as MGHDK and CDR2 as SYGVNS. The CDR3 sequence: CASTLTGLACILSYNEQFF.

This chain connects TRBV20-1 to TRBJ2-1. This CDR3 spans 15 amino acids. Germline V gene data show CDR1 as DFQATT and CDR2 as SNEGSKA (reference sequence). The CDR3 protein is CSARGREFSYNEQFF.

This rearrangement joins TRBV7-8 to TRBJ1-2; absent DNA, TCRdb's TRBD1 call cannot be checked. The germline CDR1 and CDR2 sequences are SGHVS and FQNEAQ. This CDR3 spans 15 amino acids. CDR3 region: CASSLADREYYGYTF.

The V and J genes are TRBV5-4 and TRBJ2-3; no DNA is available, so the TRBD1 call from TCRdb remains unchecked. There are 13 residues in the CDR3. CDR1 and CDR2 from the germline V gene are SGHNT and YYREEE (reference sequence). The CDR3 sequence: CASSLEPGDTQYF.

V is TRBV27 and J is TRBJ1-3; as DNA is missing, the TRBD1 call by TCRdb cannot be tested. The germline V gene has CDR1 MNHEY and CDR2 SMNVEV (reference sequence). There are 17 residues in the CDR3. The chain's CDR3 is CASSRTAVGFSGNTIYF.

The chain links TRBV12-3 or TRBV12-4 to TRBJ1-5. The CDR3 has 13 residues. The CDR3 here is CASSLQHNQPQHF.

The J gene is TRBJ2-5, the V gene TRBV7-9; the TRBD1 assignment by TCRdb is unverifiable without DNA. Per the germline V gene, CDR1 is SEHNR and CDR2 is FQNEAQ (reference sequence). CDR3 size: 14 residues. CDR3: CASSPGPRQETQYF.

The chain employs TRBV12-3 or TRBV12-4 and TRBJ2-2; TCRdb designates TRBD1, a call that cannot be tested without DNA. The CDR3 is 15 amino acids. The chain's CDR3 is CAGTRVGTSTGELFF.

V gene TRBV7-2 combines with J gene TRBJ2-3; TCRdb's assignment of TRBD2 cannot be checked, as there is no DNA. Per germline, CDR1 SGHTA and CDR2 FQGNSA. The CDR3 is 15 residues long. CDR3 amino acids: CASSLAGPTGDTQYF.

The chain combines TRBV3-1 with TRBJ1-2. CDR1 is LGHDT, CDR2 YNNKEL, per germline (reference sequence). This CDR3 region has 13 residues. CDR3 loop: CASSQETESGYTF.

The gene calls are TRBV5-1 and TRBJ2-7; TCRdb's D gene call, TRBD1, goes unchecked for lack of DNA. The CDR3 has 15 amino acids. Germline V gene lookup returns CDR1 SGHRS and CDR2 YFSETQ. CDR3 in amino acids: CASSLAGASIYEQYF.

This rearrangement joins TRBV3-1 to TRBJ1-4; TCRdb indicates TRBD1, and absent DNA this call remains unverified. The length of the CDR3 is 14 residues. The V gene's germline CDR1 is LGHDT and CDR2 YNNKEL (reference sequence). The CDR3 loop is CASSLRDRPEKLFF.

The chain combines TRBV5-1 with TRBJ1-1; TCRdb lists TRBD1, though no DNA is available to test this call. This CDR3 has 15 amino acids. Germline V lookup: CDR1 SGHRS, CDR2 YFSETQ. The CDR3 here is CASSLARTANTEAFF.